The clone carrying this T cell receptor (beta chain) appeared a single time. Antigen: not known. This entry belongs to a study of shared clonotypes between healthy human individuals. Study results and limitations: Memory subsets generally showed lower estimated richness than naive subsets. Represented genetic and exposure-history diversity was restricted by having few donors.

Healthy and HIV-negative, the adult donors had no recent acute infections or vaccinations. Clones were read by immunoSEQ multiplex PCR, and TCRdb kept only the in-frame ones, dropping some. The table lists 850,000 to 1,200,000 clones, approximately 72% of them singletons. Looked up from germline, CDR1 is SNHLY and CDR2 is FYNNEI. The length of the CDR3 is 16 residues. V was pared by 2 bases and J by 0 bases, with 11 bases between. The sequence was collected from a man younger than 30 in good health. V gene TRBV2 combines with J gene TRBJ2-1; a weak D match, TRBD2 (5 bases). Input material: memory CD4+ T cells sorted from blood. Indicated subset: CD45RA-negative fraction. Here the CDR3 DNA reads TGTGCCAGCAGTGAATCGCTAGCCGGCTCCTACAATGAGCAGTTCTTC. Residues: CASSESLAGSYNEQFF.